This T cell receptor beta chain was recorded in a study of identical twins (dated by TCRdb to the mid-2010s). Some background on the complete study: To test whether fetal clonotypes persist, this study deep-sequenced TCR alpha and beta repertoires from monozygotic twins, from unrelated adults of various ages, and from cord blood. To rule out contamination, the twin experiments were replicated at different times with different library preparation protocols.

This clonotype was detected a few times. The specificity of this receptor is unknown. Within one base of it there is no much larger clone, and no base qualities were kept. Broad study findings and their caveats: Compared with coincidental sharing between unrelated individuals, out-of-frame TCR alpha sequences shared between twins had an excess of sequences with low generation probability. The excess sharing between twins in beta out-of-frame sequences was weaker because fewer shared sequences reduced the signal-to-noise ratio. In monozygotic twins, recombination models systematically underestimated out-of-frame TCR alpha sharing, but the models matched the sharing seen between unrelated individuals. Because the same donors could not be followed over many years, the conclusions depended on cross-sectional statistical analysis. Invariant T cells such as MAIT and iNKT could partly confound zero-insertion analyses, though diverse VJ usage argued against this for most clonotypes. Fewer insertions were carried by abundant cord blood beta clonotypes; a weaker similar trend was observed in young adult naive repertoires, while no such trend was observed in memory repertoires.

Libraries came from 5' RACE. Instrument on record: Illumina HiSeq 2000. A universal primer binding site was added through template switching, and the final cDNA carried a unique molecular identifier so that TCR cDNA molecules could be counted accurately. Specific primers in the conserved constant-segment region were used to synthesize first-strand cDNA for TCR alpha and beta chains. To control for contamination, each cDNA library was double barcoded with a SMART-Mk sample barcode plus Illumina barcodes. TruSeq adapter sequences along with Illumina sample barcodes were introduced in two successive PCR steps. TCR alpha and beta cDNA libraries were sequenced on the Illumina HiSeq platform with custom primers. The authors' analysis ran thus. MiGEC was used to process raw reads and extract unique molecular identifiers, and MiXCR was used to find CDR3 positions. For each individual, recombination models were inferred using an EM algorithm with the repgenHMM and IGoR tools. Shared clonotype analysis was performed with the tcR package in R, normalizing sharing by the product of cloneset sizes. To study raw recombination without the effects of thymic and clonal selection, out-of-frame nonproductive sequences were analyzed. Starting from the raw public reads, TCRdb applied fastp trimming at Q25, assembled clones with MiXCR and retained in-frame beta chains. All rows with the same CDR3 protein become a single entry with the most common DNA and genes. The V and J calls and clone size are TCRdb's, not the authors'. The sample contains roughly 240,000 distinct CDR3 sequences, around 6.6% of them found a single time. Roughly 3.4% of the sample is taken by the ten largest.

Only healthy Caucasian donors were included. The twin cohort comprised three pairs of female monozygotic twins, all aged about 18 to 30 years. Miltenyi CD45RO+ enrichment and human naive T-cell isolation kits were used to isolate memory (CD45RO+) and naive T cells from PBMC. In addition, the sample was reused for a study of yellow fever vaccine responses in identical twins. As the second study states: The T cell response to vaccination in identical twins was reported by the authors to appear partly convergent and partly personalized. In identical twins, the study followed T cell clones that responded to the vaccine with precision.

The sample taken for sequencing was memory (CD45RO+) T cells sorted from blood. The cell subset or site tag for this specimen amounts to: CD45RO+ enriched T cells. This receptor was identified in a woman aged 18-29 years in good health.

The nucleotides read TGTGCCAGCAGCTTGTACGTAGTCGGGACCTCCTACGAGCAGTACTTC. Translated, this is CASSLYVVGTSYEQYF. Recombination linked TRBV5-6 to TRBJ2-7, with the D assignment possibly TRBD1 or TRBD2, given 5 matching bases for each. The CDR3 measures 16 amino acids from cysteine to phenylalanine. The retained sequence is limited to the CDR3, 48 bases, with the frame set at the first base. V is reduced by 1 base and J by 0 bases, leaving a spacing of 14 bases between them. The germline V gene yields SGHDT for CDR1 and YYEEEE for CDR2. This CDR3, with the reference TRBV5-6 and TRBJ2-7 proteins standing in past its ends, gives the full variable domain DAGVTQSPTHLIKTRGQQVTLRCSPKSGHDTVSWYQQALGQGPQFIFQYYEEEERQRGNFPDRFSGHQFPNYSSELNVNALLLGDSALYLCASSLYVVGTSYEQYFGPGTRLTVT.